The next 26 T cell receptor beta chains were all read from a single sample in a study of blood T cell repertoires in COVID-19 (dated by TCRdb to 2020 to 2022). Receptor amplification or capture employed the immunoSEQ multiplex PCR assay. TCRdb stores this immuneACCESS table with in-frame sequences only. Part of the clones is absent; in the studies checked, under half of the shortfall reflects unresolved V genes, and no reason is known for the rest. The sample data list about 320,000 clones, and about 85% of these were observed just once. The ten top clones hold approximately 1.9% of the sample. The sequenced sample consisted of PBMCs or T cells enriched from blood (not recorded which). These receptors were collected from a woman aged 25-40 years who had been exposed to COVID-19.

The chain links TRBV10-3 to TRBJ2-3; D remains unclear. The CDR3 is 14 amino acids. Germline-derived CDR1 and CDR2 are ENHRY and SYGVKD. The V end lost 0 bases, the J end lost 5 bases, and 9 bases lay between the germline ends. CDR3 bases: TGTGCCATCAGTGAGTCCGGTAGAGTAGATACGCAGTATTTT. Translation gives CAISESGRVDTQYF.

This clone was detected only once. The chain uses TRBV5-1 and TRBJ2-7, with D possibly TRBD1 on 6 matching bases. Germline lookup yields CDR1 SGHRS and CDR2 YFSETQ. The CDR3 runs 13 residues. Between the trimmed V and J ends, which lost 5 bases and 1 base, there was a span of 10 bases. In DNA, the CDR3 is TGCGCCAGCAGACCAACAGGGTCCTACGAGCAGTACTTC. This sequence encodes CASRPTGSYEQYF.

J is TRBJ2-2 and V is TRBV6-2 or TRBV6-3; no definite D call. Germline V gene data show CDR1 as MNHEY and CDR2 as SVGEGT. The CDR3 contains 15 residues. Between the trimmed V and J ends, which lost 5 bases and 4 bases, there was a span of 14 bases. CDR3 in DNA: TGTGCCAGCAGTACCCGACGCGGTACCACCGGGGAGCTGTTTTTT. This translates into CASSTRRGTTGELFF.

This chain links TRBV9 with TRBJ2-2, with 7 nucleotides matching TRBD1. Germline V gives CDR1 SGDLS, CDR2 YYNGEE. J was trimmed by 5 bases and V by 2 bases; bases with no gene match: 6. CDR3 size: 15 residues. The CDR3 loop reads CASSVAPGGTGELFF. The DNA for the CDR3 is TGTGCCAGCAGCGTTGCCCCAGGGGGTACCGGGGAGCTGTTTTTT.

The V and J genes are TRBV10-3 and TRBJ2-7, with D possibly TRBD2 on 6 matching bases. Trimming pared 5 bases from V and 2 bases from J, leaving 16 bases between. The CDR3 spans 15 residues. Per germline, CDR1 ENHRY and CDR2 SYGVKD. CDR3 nucleotide sequence: TGTGCCATCAGTACATCCGGGACTTCCACCTACGAGCAGTACTTC. Its translation is CAISTSGTSTYEQYF.

This chain's CDR3 is CASSSLGGSSYNEQFF. DNA of the CDR3: TGTGCCAGCAGCTCACTCGGAGGGAGCTCCTACAATGAGCAGTTCTTC. V and J are TRBV9 and TRBJ2-1; D might be TRBD2 (6 bases). Trimming cost V 4 bases and J 0 bases, with 14 bases left between them. This CDR3 is built from 16 residues. Germline loops: CDR1 SGDLS, CDR2 YYNGEE. The whole variable domain, remainder taken from reference TRBV9 and TRBJ2-1, is DSGVTQTPKHLITATGQRVTLRCSPRSGDLSVYWYQQSLDQGLQFLIQYYNGEERAKGNILERFSAQQFPDLHSELNLSSLELGDSALYFCASSSLGGSSYNEQFFGPGTRLTVL.

CDR3 bases: TGTGCCAGTAGTCCCCAACAGGGGATGAAGACAGATACGCAGTATTTT. The encoded protein is CASSPQQGMKTDTQYF. The V gene is TRBV19, the J gene TRBJ2-3, with 7 bases lining up with TRBD1. CDR3 size: 16 residues. Germline-derived CDR1 and CDR2 are LNHDA and SQIVND (reference sequence). Unmatched junction bases numbered 11, after V lost 5 bases and J lost 3 bases.

A single count supports this clone. The chain joins TRBV4-1 to TRBJ1-5; D is ambiguous. The V end lost 4 bases, the J end lost 0 bases, and 7 bases lay between the germline ends. Per the germline V gene, CDR1 is MGHRA and CDR2 is YSYEKL. This CDR3 contains 14 residues. Written as DNA, the CDR3 is TGCGCCAGCAGCCTTGTTCGTAGCAATCAGCCCCAGCATTTT. It encodes CASSLVRSNQPQHF.

This chain connects TRBV30 to TRBJ1-2; D unclear. Germline loops: CDR1 GTSNPN, CDR2 SVGIG (reference sequence). V lost 2 bases to trimming and J lost 4 bases, with 11 bases between them. This CDR3 is built from 13 residues. The CDR3 DNA is TGTGCCTGGAGTATGGGCAGGTCCTATGGCTACACCTTC. This sequence encodes CAWSMGRSYGYTF.

This chain connects TRBV28 to TRBJ1-2; maybe TRBD1 (5 bases). Trimming shortened V by 4 bases and J by 0 bases, and 15 bases separated the two germline ends. CDR3 length: 16 residues. Germline loops: CDR1 MDHEN, CDR2 SYDVKM. The CDR3 spells CASSSPRQITNYGYTF. For the CDR3, the DNA is TGTGCCAGCAGTTCCCCGAGACAGATTACTAACTATGGCTACACCTTC.

V usage is TRBV27 and J usage is TRBJ2-2, with 8 bases identical to TRBD1. J was trimmed by 2 bases and V by 5 bases; bases with no gene match: 7. The CDR3 loop spans 16 amino acids. CDR1 and CDR2 (germline): MNHEY, SMNVEV (reference sequence). CDR3 bases: TGTGCCAGCAGTAGTATAGGACAGGGTAACACCGGGGAGCTGTTTTTT. Protein product: CASSSIGQGNTGELFF.

This chain uses TRBV7-9 with TRBJ2-7; no clear D. CDR3 size: 13 residues. Per the germline V gene, CDR1 is SEHNR and CDR2 is FQNEAQ (reference sequence). The V end was cut by 4 bases, the J end by 4 bases, with 11 bases between. The CDR3 here is CASSSLYAYEQYF. The CDR3 DNA reads TGTGCCAGCAGCTCCCTATATGCTTACGAGCAGTACTTC.

V usage is TRBV3-1 (or the pseudogene TRBV3-2) and J usage is TRBJ2-5, with a tentative D call TRBD2 (6 bases). In germline, CDR1 is LGHDT, CDR2 YNNKEL (reference sequence). The CDR3 length is 14 residues. V was clipped by 6 bases and J by 5 bases, with 16 bases between them. CDR3 nucleotide sequence: TGTGCCAGCAGTCTCCCATGGAGGGCGGAGACCCAGTACTTC. Translating gives CASSLPWRAETQYF.

CDR3 amino acids: CASSFSGSVWTEAFF. The CDR3 DNA reads as TGTGCCAGCAGTTTTTCGGGGAGTGTATGGACTGAAGCTTTCTTT. The chain uses TRBV27 and TRBJ1-1; D unresolved. Germline CDR1 MNHEY, CDR2 SMNVEV (reference sequence). This CDR3 is built from 15 residues. Trimming stripped 3 bases from V and 5 bases from J, with 16 bases between.

The V call is TRBV5-4, the J call TRBJ1-5; 11 bases fit TRBD1. CDR1 is SGHNT, CDR2 YYREEE, per germline (reference sequence). The CDR3 covers 17 residues. V lost 4 bases to trimming and J lost 5 bases; unmatched junction nucleotides: 11. DNA for the CDR3: TGTGCCAGCAGCCGAGGGACAGGGGGAGGGTATGATCAGCCCCAGCATTTT. Its translation: CASSRGTGGGYDQPQHF.

This clone was seen just once. The V call is TRBV6-2 or TRBV6-3, the J call TRBJ1-2, with D perhaps matching TRBD1 (5 bases). Germline CDR1 reads MNHEY; CDR2 reads SVGEGT. V lost 5 bases to trimming and J lost 5 bases, with 15 bases between them. The CDR3 is 14 amino acids. CDR3 nucleotides: TGTGCCAGCAGTCCCCTGACAGTGGGATATGGCTACACCTTC. The encoded protein is CASSPLTVGYGYTF.

The chain joins TRBV5-4 to TRBJ2-2; D call uncertain. This CDR3 has 14 amino acids. In germline, CDR1 is SGHNT, CDR2 YYREEE (reference sequence). V was clipped by 1 base and J by 1 base, with 5 bases between them. CDR3 nucleotides: TGTGCCAGCAGCTTGCCCTTGAACACCGGGGAGCTGTTTTTT. Its protein is CASSLPLNTGELFF.

The V and J genes are TRBV19 and TRBJ1-3; the D is unclear. Germline assignment: CDR1 LNHDA and CDR2 SQIVND (reference sequence). The germline V and J ends were trimmed by 9 bases and 0 bases, with 15 bases remaining between them. CDR3 length: 15 amino acids. CDR3 loop: CASSMTGSSGNTIYF. The CDR3 DNA reads TGTGCCAGCTCGATGACGGGGAGCTCTGGAAACACCATATATTTT.

The genes are TRBV5-5 and TRBJ2-7, with a possible D match to TRBD2 (6 bases). There are 16 residues in the CDR3. With 5 bases removed from V and 0 bases from J, the gap between germline ends came to 18 bases. Germline V lookup: CDR1 SGHKS, CDR2 YYEKEE (reference sequence). The CDR3 DNA sequence: TGTGCCAGCAGACGACCCGGGACTCAAAGCTCCTACGAGCAGTACTTC. Translating gives CASRRPGTQSSYEQYF.

This chain connects TRBV2 to TRBJ2-7, with 10 bases fitting TRBD2. The CDR3 totals 16 residues. Per germline, CDR1 SNHLY and CDR2 FYNNEI. The V segment lost 5 bases and the J segment 5 bases; nucleotides outside the gene matches: 12. CDR3 loop: CASSPWGSGREDEQYF. The CDR3 nucleotides read TGTGCCAGCAGTCCTTGGGGAAGCGGGAGGGAGGACGAGCAGTACTTC.

V gene TRBV29-1 combines with J gene TRBJ1-1, with 8 bases lining up with TRBD1. The ends lost 5 bases at V and 8 bases at J; junction bases unmatched: 19. The CDR3 totals 16 residues. The germline V gene has CDR1 SQVTM and CDR2 ANQGSEA. In nucleotides, the CDR3 is TGCAGCGTTTTCGGACAGGGAGGGTTTCATAGGGACGAAGCTTTCTTT. Translated: CSVFGQGGFHRDEAFF. Combining the CDR3 with reference TRBV29-1 and TRBJ1-1 gives the whole variable domain SAVISQKPSRDICQRGTSLTIQCQVDSQVTMMFWYRQQPGQSLTLIATANQGSEATYESGFVIDKFPISRPNLTFSTLTVSNMSPEDSSIYLCSVFGQGGFHRDEAFFGQGTRLTVV.

This clone was counted only a few times. The gene calls are TRBV11-2 and TRBJ1-6; 7 positions match TRBD1. The J segment lost 6 bases and the V segment lost 0 bases, leaving 5 bases of the junction unmatched. Germline V gene lookup returns CDR1 SGHAT and CDR2 FQNNGV. This CDR3 is 16 amino acids long. The CDR3: CASSLEAGGSNSPLHF. The CDR3 DNA reads as TGTGCCAGCAGCTTAGAGGCAGGGGGTAGTAATTCACCCCTCCACTTT.

This clone was detected many times. The chain employs TRBV7-8 and TRBJ1-2, with D possibly matching TRBD1 (5 bases). Trimming shortened V by 0 bases and J by 3 bases, and 8 bases separated the two germline ends. Germline V gives CDR1 SGHVS, CDR2 FQNEAQ. CDR3 length: 14 amino acids. The CDR3 nucleotides are TGTGCCAGCAGCTTAGCGACGGGGGACTATGGCTACACCTTC. This sequence encodes CASSLATGDYGYTF. The entire variable domain, with the rest obtained from reference TRBV7-8 and TRBJ1-2, is as follows: GAGVSQSPRYKVAKRGQDVALRCDPISGHVSLFWYQQALGQGPEFLTYFQNEAQLDKSGLPSDRFFAERPEGSVSTLKIQRTQQEDSAVYLCASSLATGDYGYTFGSGTRLTVV.

The rearrangement links TRBV2 to TRBJ1-3; TRBD1 might be the D (6 bases). The CDR3 sequence is 16 residues long. Germline loops: CDR1 SNHLY, CDR2 FYNNEI. The germline V and J ends were trimmed by 6 bases and 3 bases, with 18 bases remaining between them. Here the CDR3 DNA reads TGTGCCAGCAGCCCCTTGGACAGTGCTTTTGGAAACACCATATATTTT. It specifies CASSPLDSAFGNTIYF.

The gene calls are TRBV5-1 and TRBJ2-5, with 7 bases lining up with TRBD2. The CDR3 is 15 residues long. CDR1 and CDR2 from the germline V gene are SGHRS and YFSETQ. J was trimmed by 4 bases and V by 1 base; bases with no gene match: 7. The CDR3 region has the DNA TGCGCCAGCAGCTTGAGTAAGGGGAGGGGAGAGACCCAGTACTTC. It yields the protein CASSLSKGRGETQYF.

This chain uses TRBV11-2 with TRBJ1-3; D call uncertain. The germline V gene encodes CDR1 SGHAT and CDR2 FQNNGV. Trimming shortened V by 1 base and J by 0 bases, and 13 bases separated the two germline ends. The CDR3 is made up of 17 amino acids. The CDR3 nucleotides read TGTGCCAGCAGCTTAGCTGGCAGTTACACCTCTGGAAACACCATATATTTT. Its protein is CASSLAGSYTSGNTIYF. Combining the CDR3 with reference TRBV11-2 and TRBJ1-3 gives the whole variable domain EAGVAQSPRYKIIEKRQSVAFWCNPISGHATLYWYQQILGQGPKLLIQFQNNGVVDDSQLPKDRFSAERLKGVDSTLKIQPAKLEDSAVYLCASSLAGSYTSGNTIYFGEGSWLTVV.